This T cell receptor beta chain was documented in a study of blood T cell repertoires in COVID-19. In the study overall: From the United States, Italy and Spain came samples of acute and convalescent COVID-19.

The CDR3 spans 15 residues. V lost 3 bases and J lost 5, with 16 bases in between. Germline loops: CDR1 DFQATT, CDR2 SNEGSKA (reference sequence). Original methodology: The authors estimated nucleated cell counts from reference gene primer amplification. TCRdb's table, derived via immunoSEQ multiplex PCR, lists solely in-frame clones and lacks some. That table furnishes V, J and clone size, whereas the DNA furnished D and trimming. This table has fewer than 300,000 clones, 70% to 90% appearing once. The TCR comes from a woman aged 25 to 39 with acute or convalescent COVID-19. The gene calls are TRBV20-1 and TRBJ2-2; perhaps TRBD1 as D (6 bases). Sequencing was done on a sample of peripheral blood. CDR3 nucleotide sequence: TGCAGTGCTAGTCCAGGGGATTTTTCAACCGGGGAGCTGTTTTTT. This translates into CSASPGDFSTGELFF.